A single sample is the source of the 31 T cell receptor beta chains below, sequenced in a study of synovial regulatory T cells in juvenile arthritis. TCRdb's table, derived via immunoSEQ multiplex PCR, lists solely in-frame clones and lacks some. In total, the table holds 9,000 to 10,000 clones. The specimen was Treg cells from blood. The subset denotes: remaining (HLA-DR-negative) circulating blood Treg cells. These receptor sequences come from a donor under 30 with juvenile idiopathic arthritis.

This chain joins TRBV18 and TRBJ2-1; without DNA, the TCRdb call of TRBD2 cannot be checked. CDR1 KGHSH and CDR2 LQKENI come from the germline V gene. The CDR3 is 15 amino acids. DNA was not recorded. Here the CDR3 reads CASSPTGIFGNEQFF.

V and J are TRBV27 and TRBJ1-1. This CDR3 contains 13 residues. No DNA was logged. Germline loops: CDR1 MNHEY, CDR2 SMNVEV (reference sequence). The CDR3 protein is CASRDSGPTEAFF.

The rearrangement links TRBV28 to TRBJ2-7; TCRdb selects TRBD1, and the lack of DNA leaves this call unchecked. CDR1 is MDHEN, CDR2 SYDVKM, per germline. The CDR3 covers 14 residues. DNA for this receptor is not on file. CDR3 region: CASSLGQGSYEQYF.

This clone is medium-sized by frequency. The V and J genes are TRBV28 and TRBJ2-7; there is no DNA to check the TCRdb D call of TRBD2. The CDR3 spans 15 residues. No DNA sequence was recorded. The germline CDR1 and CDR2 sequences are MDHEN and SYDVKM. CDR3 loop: CASSSLAGGPPEQYF. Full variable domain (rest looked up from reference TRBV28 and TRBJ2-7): DVKVTQSSRYLVKRTGEKVFLECVQDMDHENMFWYRQDPGLGLRLIYFSYDVKMKEKGDIPEGYSVSREKKERFSLILESASTNQTSMYLCASSSLAGGPPEQYFGPGTRLTVT.

CDR3 region: CAISDSGSNQPQHF. V is TRBV10-3 and J is TRBJ1-5. The CDR3 runs 14 residues. Only the protein is on record. CDR1 is ENHRY, CDR2 SYGVKD, per germline.

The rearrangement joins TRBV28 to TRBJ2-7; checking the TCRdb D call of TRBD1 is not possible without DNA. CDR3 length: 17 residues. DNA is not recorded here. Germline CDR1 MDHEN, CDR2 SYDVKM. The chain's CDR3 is CASTKRRDRGRRYEQYF.

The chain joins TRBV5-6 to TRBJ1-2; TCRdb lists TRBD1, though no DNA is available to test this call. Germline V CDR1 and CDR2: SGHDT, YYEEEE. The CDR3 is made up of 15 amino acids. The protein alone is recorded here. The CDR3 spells CASSRRGTGGYGYTF.

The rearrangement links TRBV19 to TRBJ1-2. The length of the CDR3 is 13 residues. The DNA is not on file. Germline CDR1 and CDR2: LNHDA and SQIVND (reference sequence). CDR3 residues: CASSRGADYGYTF.

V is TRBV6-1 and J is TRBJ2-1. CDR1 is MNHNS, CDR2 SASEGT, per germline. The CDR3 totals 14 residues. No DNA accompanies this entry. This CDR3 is CASSGIRFDNEQFF.

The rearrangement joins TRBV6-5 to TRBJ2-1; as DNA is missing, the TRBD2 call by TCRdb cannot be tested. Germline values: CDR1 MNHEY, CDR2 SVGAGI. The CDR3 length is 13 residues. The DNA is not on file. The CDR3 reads CASSSQSYNEQFF.

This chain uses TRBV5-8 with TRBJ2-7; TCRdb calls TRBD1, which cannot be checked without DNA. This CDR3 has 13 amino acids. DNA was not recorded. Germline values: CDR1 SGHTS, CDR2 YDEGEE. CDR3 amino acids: CASRGQVSYEQYF. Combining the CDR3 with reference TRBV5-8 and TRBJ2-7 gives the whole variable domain EAGVTQSPTHLIKTRGQQATLRCSPISGHTSVYWYQQALGLGLQFLLWYDEGEERNRGNFPPRFSGRQFPNYSSELNVNALELEDSALYLCASRGQVSYEQYFGPGTRLTVT.

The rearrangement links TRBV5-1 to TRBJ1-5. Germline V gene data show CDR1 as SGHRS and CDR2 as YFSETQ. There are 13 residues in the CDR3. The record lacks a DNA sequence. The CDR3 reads CASSLGGGQPQHF.

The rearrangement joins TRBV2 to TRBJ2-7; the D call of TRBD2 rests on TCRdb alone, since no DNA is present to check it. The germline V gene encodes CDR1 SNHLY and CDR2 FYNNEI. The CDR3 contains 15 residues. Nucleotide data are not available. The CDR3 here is CASSEAHSNSYEQYF.

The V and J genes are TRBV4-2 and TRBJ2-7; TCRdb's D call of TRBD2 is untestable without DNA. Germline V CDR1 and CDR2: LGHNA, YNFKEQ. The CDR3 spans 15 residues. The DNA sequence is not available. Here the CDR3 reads CASSQEHLGGYEQYF.

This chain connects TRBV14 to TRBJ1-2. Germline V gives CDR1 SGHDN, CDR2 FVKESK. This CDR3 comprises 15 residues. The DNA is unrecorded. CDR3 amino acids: CASSQDGPGRRGYTF.

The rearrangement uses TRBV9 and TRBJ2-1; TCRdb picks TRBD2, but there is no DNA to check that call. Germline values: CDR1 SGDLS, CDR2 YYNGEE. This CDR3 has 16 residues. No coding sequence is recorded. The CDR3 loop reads CASSVGAGTSYNEQFF.

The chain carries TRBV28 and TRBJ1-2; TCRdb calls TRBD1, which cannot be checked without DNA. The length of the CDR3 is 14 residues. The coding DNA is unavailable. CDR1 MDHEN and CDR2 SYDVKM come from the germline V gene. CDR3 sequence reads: CASSPLDTAYGYTF.

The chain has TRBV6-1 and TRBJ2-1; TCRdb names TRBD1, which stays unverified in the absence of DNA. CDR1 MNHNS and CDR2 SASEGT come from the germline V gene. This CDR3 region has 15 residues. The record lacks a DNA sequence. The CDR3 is CASSGSAGPYNEQFF.

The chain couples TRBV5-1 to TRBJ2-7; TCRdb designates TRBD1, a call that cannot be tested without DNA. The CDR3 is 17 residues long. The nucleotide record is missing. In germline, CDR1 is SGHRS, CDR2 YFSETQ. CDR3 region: CASSSGFLGADPYEQYF. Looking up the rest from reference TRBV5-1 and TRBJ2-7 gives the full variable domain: KAGVTQTPRYLIKTRGQQVTLSCSPISGHRSVSWYQQTPGQGLQFLFEYFSETQRNKGNFPGRFSGRQFSNSRSEMNVSTLELGDSALYLCASSSGFLGADPYEQYFGPGTRLTVT.

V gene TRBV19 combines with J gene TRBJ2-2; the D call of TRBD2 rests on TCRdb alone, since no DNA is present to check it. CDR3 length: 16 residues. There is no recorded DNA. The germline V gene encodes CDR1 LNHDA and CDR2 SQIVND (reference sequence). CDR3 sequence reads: CASSIRREGRGGELFF.

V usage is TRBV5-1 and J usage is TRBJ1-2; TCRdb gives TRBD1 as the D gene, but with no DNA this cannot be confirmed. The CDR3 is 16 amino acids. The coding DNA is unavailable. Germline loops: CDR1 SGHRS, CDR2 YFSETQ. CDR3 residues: CASRTSGTAIVYGYTF.

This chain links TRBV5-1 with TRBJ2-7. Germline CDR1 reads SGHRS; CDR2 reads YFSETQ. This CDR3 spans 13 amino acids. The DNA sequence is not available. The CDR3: CASSFRRNYEQYF.

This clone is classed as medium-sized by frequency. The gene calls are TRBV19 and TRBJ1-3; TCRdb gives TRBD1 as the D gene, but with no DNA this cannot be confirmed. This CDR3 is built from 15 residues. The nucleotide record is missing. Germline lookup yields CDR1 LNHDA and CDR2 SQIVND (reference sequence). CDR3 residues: CASRLQGSSGNTIYF.

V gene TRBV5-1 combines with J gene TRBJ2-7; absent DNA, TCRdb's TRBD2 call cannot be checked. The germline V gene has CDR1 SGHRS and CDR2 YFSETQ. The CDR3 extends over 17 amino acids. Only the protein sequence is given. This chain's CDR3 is CASSFGLSGRGFYEQYF.

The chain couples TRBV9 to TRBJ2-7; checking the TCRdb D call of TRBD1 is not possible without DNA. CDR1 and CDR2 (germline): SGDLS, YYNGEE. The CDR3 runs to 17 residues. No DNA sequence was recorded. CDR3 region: CASSVDPGQGAHYEQYF.

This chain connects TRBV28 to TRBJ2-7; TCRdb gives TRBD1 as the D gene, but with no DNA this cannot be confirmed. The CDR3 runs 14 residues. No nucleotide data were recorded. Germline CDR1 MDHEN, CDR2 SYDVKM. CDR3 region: CASTIPGQAYEQYF. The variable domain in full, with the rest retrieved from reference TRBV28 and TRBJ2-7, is DVKVTQSSRYLVKRTGEKVFLECVQDMDHENMFWYRQDPGLGLRLIYFSYDVKMKEKGDIPEGYSVSREKKERFSLILESASTNQTSMYLCASTIPGQAYEQYFGPGTRLTVT.

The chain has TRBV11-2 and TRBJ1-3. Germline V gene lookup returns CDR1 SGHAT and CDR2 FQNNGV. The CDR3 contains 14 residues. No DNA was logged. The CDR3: CASSRTATGNTIYF.

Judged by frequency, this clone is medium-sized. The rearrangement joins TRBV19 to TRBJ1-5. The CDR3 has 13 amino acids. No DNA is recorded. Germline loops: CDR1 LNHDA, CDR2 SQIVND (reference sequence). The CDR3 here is CASSMRKDQPQHF.

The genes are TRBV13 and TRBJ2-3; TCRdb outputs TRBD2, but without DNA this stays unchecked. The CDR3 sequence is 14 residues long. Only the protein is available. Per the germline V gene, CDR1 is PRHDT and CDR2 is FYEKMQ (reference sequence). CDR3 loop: CASSLRGRADTQYF.

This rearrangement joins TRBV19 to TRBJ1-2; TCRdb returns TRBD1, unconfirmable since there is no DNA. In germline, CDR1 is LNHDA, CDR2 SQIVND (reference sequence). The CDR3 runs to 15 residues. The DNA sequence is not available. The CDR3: CASSKGQGPNYGYTF.

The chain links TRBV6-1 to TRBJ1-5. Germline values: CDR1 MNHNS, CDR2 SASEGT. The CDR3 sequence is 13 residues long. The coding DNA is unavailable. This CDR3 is CASTKIWDQPQHF.